This T cell receptor (beta chain) emerged from a study of shared clonotypes between healthy human individuals. This clone was counted many times. Germline-derived CDR1 and CDR2 are MNHNS and SASEGT. V gave up 4 bases and J gave up 0 bases, with 10 bases separating them. This CDR3 has 14 residues. Sequencing was performed with immunoSEQ multiplex PCR; in TCRdb, only in-frame clones are kept and a portion is missing. The table includes around 95,000 clones, more than 45% detected once. The sequence was collected from a woman in her forties in good health. Some clones in this sample may be carry-over from other donors' samples. The chain links TRBV6-1 to TRBJ2-7; the D gene is possibly TRBD1 (6 bases). Source material: PBMCs. CDR3 sequence: CASSVQGYSYEQYF. The CDR3 nucleotides read TGTGCCAGCAGTGTCCAGGGGTACTCCTACGAGCAGTACTTC.